Below, 20 T cell receptor beta chains from the same sample are listed, as sequenced in a study of CD8 T cells in ankylosing spondylitis. TCRdb passed the 5' RACE reads through MiXCR, listing each CDR3 protein once. This sample carries around 150,000 distinct CDR3 sequences, around 42% of them seen once, and the ten largest clones take about 16%. The sequencing sample was made of synovial fluid, either unsorted or a sorted T cell fraction (not recorded which). Receptors were obtained from a male donor with ankylosing spondylitis.

This clonotype has ten or more counts. The chain combines TRBV29-1 with TRBJ2-4; D unresolved. CDR3 length equals 15 residues. With 3 bases removed from V and 4 bases from J, the gap between germline ends came to 16 bases. CDR1 and CDR2 from the germline V gene are SQVTM and ANQGSEA. CDR3 coding DNA: TGCAGCGTTGAGTATGGCCCCATAGGAAAAAACATTCAGTACTTC. Amino acids: CSVEYGPIGKNIQYF.

The rearrangement joins TRBV30 to TRBJ1-2; D not certain. Trimming shortened V by 1 base and J by 4 bases, and 7 bases separated the two germline ends. There are 12 residues in the CDR3. Germline loops: CDR1 GTSNPN, CDR2 SVGIG (reference sequence). As DNA, the CDR3 is TGTGCCTGGAGTGACGCTAGCTATGGCTACACCTTC. Residues: CAWSDASYGYTF.

The sample holds a few counts of this clonotype. V gene TRBV23-1 combines with J gene TRBJ2-3; 8 positions match TRBD2. TRBV23-1 is an open reading frame whose function is uncertain. The CDR3 extends over 16 amino acids. J lost 2 bases, V lost 3 bases, and 7 bases had no gene match. CDR3 in amino acids: CASSHPGLELTDTQYF. In nucleotides, the CDR3 is TGCGCCAGCAGTCACCCGGGACTAGAACTCACAGATACGCAGTATTTT.

The chain carries TRBV5-1 and TRBJ2-1, with 7 positions matching TRBD2. Losses at the gene ends were 0 bases for V and 9 bases for J; bases not matched to a gene: 6. Germline loops: CDR1 SGHRS, CDR2 YFSETQ. CDR3 length equals 14 residues. As DNA, the CDR3 is TGCGCCAGCAGCTTGGGGGCGGGAGTGGGTGAGCAGTTCTTC. Translation: CASSLGAGVGEQFF.

The V gene is TRBV5-1, the J gene TRBJ1-2; D unresolved. The germline V gene encodes CDR1 SGHRS and CDR2 YFSETQ. The V and J ends lost 2 bases and 9 bases respectively, with 14 bases between them. The CDR3 has 13 amino acids. CDR3 sequence reads: CASSLPLDGRYTF. The CDR3 nucleotides are TGCGCCAGCAGCTTACCCCTGGACGGCCGCTACACCTTC.

The V call is TRBV6-1, the J call TRBJ2-3; 10 positions match TRBD1. The V and J ends lost 6 bases and 3 bases, in that order; junction bases with no gene match: 6. The CDR3 spans 15 residues. Per the germline V gene, CDR1 is MNHNS and CDR2 is SASEGT. The CDR3: CASSPWTGGTDTQYF. The CDR3 region has the DNA TGTGCCAGCAGCCCCTGGACAGGGGGAACAGATACGCAGTATTTT.

V usage is TRBV2 and J usage is TRBJ1-2; D unclear. Trimming removed 8 bases from V and 2 bases from J, with 6 bases in between. Germline-derived CDR1 and CDR2 are SNHLY and FYNNEI. The CDR3 consists of 11 residues. CDR3: CASGENYGYTF. The CDR3 DNA reads as TGTGCCAGCGGGGAAAACTATGGCTACACCTTC.

The chain is built from TRBV7-9 and TRBJ1-2, with TRBD1 identical over 7 bases. Germline lookup yields CDR1 SEHNR and CDR2 FQNEAQ (reference sequence). After removal of 3 bases from V and 3 bases from J, the junction contained 7 bases not matched to a gene. This CDR3 region has 15 residues. The CDR3 is CASSLGDRTYYGYTF. CDR3 nucleotides: TGTGCCAGCAGCTTGGGGGACAGAACCTACTATGGCTACACCTTC.

The CDR3 sequence: CASSLEGGTGLQPQHF. The CDR3 bases are TGTGCCAGCAGTTTAGAGGGAGGGACAGGGCTTCAGCCCCAGCATTTT. The chain combines TRBV27 with TRBJ1-5; 9 bases align to TRBD1. Looked up from germline, CDR1 is MNHEY and CDR2 is SMNVEV (reference sequence). With 2 bases clipped from V and 6 bases from J, the junction kept 8 bases outside the gene matches. The CDR3 extends over 16 amino acids.

This clonotype turned up a few times. The chain couples TRBV4-3 to TRBJ2-7, with D possibly being TRBD1 (5 bases). CDR1 LGHNA and CDR2 YSLEER come from the germline V gene. The V end was cut by 0 bases, the J end by 5 bases, with 14 bases between. The CDR3 extends over 15 amino acids. The CDR3 nucleotides are TGCGCCAGCAGCCAAGAAGGGTGGGGCCCTCACGAGCAGTACTTC. It specifies CASSQEGWGPHEQYF.

The V and J genes are TRBV11-3 and TRBJ1-2; D remains ambiguous. V was pared by 0 bases and J by 8 bases, with 16 bases between. Germline loops: CDR1 SGHNT, CDR2 YENEEA. This CDR3 is 15 amino acids long. The CDR3: CASSLDFPSFGGYTF. The CDR3 coding sequence is TGTGCCAGCAGCTTAGATTTCCCCAGCTTTGGAGGCTACACCTTC.

The chain recombines TRBV5-6 with TRBJ1-2, with 9 positions matching TRBD1. With V trimmed by 4 bases and J by 5 bases, 6 bases remained unmatched. This CDR3 is 14 amino acids long. CDR1 SGHDT and CDR2 YYEEEE come from the germline V gene. The CDR3 DNA reads as TGTGCCAGCAGCGGGACAGGGAGGGAGTATGGCTACACCTTC. Translating gives CASSGTGREYGYTF.

This rearrangement joins TRBV6-6 to TRBJ1-2; possible D gene TRBD1, 5 bases. The CDR3 loop spans 12 amino acids. CDR1 is MNHNY and CDR2 is SVGAGI in the germline V gene (reference sequence). Trimming pared 2 bases from V and 6 bases from J, leaving 7 bases between. In DNA form, the CDR3 reads TGTGCCAGCAGTTACGAAGGGGATGGCTACACCTTC. It is translated as CASSYEGDGYTF.

The chain is built from TRBV29-1 and TRBJ1-1; no definite D call. From germline, CDR1 is SQVTM and CDR2 ANQGSEA. This CDR3 region has 15 residues. The V and J ends lost 3 bases and 6 bases respectively, with 20 bases between them. The CDR3 sequence: CSVDPWRVWVPEAFF. The CDR3 DNA reads TGCAGCGTTGACCCTTGGCGAGTTTGGGTTCCTGAAGCTTTCTTT.

This clonotype was seen a handful of times. The chain joins TRBV7-9 to TRBJ2-3; TRBD2 might be the D (5 bases). The V and J ends lost 4 bases and 11 bases respectively, with 16 bases between them. The CDR3 runs 13 residues. The germline gives CDR1 SEHNR, CDR2 FQNEAQ (reference sequence). DNA for the CDR3: TGTGCCAGCAGCTACACCCCTAGTGAGGGGCAGTATTTT. Translated: CASSYTPSEGQYF.

This rearrangement joins TRBV11-2 to TRBJ1-6; 9 bases are shared with TRBD1. Germline V lookup: CDR1 SGHAT, CDR2 FQNNGV. Trimming removed 0 bases from V and 2 bases from J; junction bases left unmatched: 5. This CDR3 region has 18 residues. The CDR3 is CASSLDGWDRAYNSPLHF. CDR3 bases: TGTGCCAGCAGCTTAGACGGATGGGACAGGGCCTATAATTCACCCCTCCACTTT.

The V call is TRBV20-1, the J call TRBJ1-6; 9 nucleotides match TRBD1. V trimming: 3 bases; J trimming: 7 bases; junction bases outside the gene matches: 7. The CDR3 runs to 15 residues. Germline V gene data show CDR1 as DFQATT and CDR2 as SNEGSKA (reference sequence). CDR3 in DNA: TGCAGTGCTAGCGGAGACAGGGGGGACAATTCACCCCTCCACTTT. Its translation is CSASGDRGDNSPLHF.

The gene calls are TRBV12-3 or TRBV12-4 and TRBJ2-1; D remains ambiguous. The CDR3 contains 11 residues. V lost 11 bases and J lost 6, with 11 bases in between. CDR3 coding DNA: TGTGCCGCGTCCACGGGCAATGAGCAGTTCTTC. As protein: CAASTGNEQFF.

The chain combines TRBV27 with TRBJ1-1; D gene uncertain. The CDR3 is made up of 13 amino acids. Germline CDR1 is MNHEY and CDR2 is SMNVEV (reference sequence). V lost 6 bases to trimming and J lost 1 base, with 9 bases between them. The CDR3 spells CASSLRTNTEAFF. CDR3 nucleotide sequence: TGTGCCAGCAGCCTCCGGACGAACACTGAAGCTTTCTTT.

The gene calls are TRBV6-2 or TRBV6-3 and TRBJ2-1; TRBD2 aligns across 11 bases. Germline V lookup: CDR1 MNHEY, CDR2 SVGEGT. The CDR3 totals 16 residues. V shed 4 bases, J shed 4 bases, and the junction held 6 bases outside the gene matches. CDR3 protein: CASSFPGTSGYNEQFF. CDR3 nucleotide sequence: TGTGCCAGCAGTTTCCCCGGGACTAGCGGTTACAATGAGCAGTTCTTC.